Below are 22 T cell receptor beta chains sequenced from a single sample in a study of early T cells in non-severe SARS-CoV-2 infection. From the 5' RACE reads, TCRdb called clonotypes with MiXCR, one entry per CDR3 protein. The sample carries 65,000 to 85,000 distinct CDR3 sequences, roughly 10% recorded once. The sample here was whole blood, taken at baseline. The receptors here all came from an adult who was a healthcare worker with PCR-confirmed SARS-CoV-2 infection or an uninfected control (not recorded which).

This clonotype has a count of ten or more. The rearrangement joins TRBV5-1 to TRBJ2-1; D is possibly TRBD1 (6 bases). V was cut by 1 base and J by 15 bases, with 20 bases left in between. This CDR3 has 14 residues. CDR1 SGHRS and CDR2 YFSETQ come from the germline V gene. The CDR3 bases are TGCGCCAGCAGCTTGCAGGACAGCTACAGGGAGTGGTTCTTC. It encodes CASSLQDSYREWFF.

The chain recombines TRBV28 with TRBJ2-5; D unresolved. The CDR3 loop spans 13 amino acids. Germline V lookup: CDR1 MDHEN, CDR2 SYDVKM. The ends were cut back, 6 bases at V and 4 bases at J, with 12 bases in the middle. Here the CDR3 DNA reads TGTGCCAGCAGCCCCCCGGGCAGAGAGACCCAGTACTTC. Translating gives CASSPPGRETQYF.

The chain uses TRBV6-2 or TRBV6-3 and TRBJ1-2, with TRBD1 identical over 10 bases. V trimming: 6 bases; J trimming: 8 bases; junction bases outside the gene matches: 9. CDR3 size: 14 residues. Germline V gene lookup returns CDR1 MNHEY and CDR2 SVGEGT. For the CDR3, the DNA is TGTGCCAGCAGGAAAGCCGGGACAGGGGACGGCTACACCTTC. Translation: CASRKAGTGDGYTF.

Many counts were recorded for this clonotype. The CDR3 sequence is CASSLADGSTDTQYF. CDR3 nucleotides: TGTGCCAGCAGCTTAGCCGACGGGAGCACAGATACGCAGTATTTT. J is TRBJ2-3 and V is TRBV7-6; no reliable D call. Deletions cut 0 bases from V and 0 bases from J, with 7 bases between. The CDR3 runs 15 residues. Germline V gene lookup returns CDR1 SGHVS and CDR2 FNYEAQ.

This clonotype has more than one count but fewer than ten. The chain is built from TRBV28 and TRBJ1-1, with D uncertain. Germline V gene lookup returns CDR1 MDHEN and CDR2 SYDVKM. V lost 8 bases and J 11 bases, leaving 12 bases between the germline ends. This CDR3 has 10 residues. This CDR3 reads CASWAEVAFF. The CDR3 nucleotides are TGTGCCAGCTGGGCGGAAGTGGCTTTCTTT.

This clonotype came up many times. The chain couples TRBV29-1 to TRBJ2-5; TRBD1 is a possible D gene (6 bases). Germline V gene sequence: CDR1 SQVTM, CDR2 ANQGSEA. Trimming took 6 bases from V and 1 from J, leaving 15 bases between them. This CDR3 spans 14 amino acids. CDR3 residues: CSVRPGHPQETQYF. The CDR3 region has the DNA TGCAGCGTCCGCCCGGGACACCCCCAAGAGACCCAGTACTTC.

This clonotype was seen only a few times. This chain links TRBV5-4 with TRBJ2-7; 7 nucleotides align to TRBD1. Unmatched junction bases numbered 8, after V lost 3 bases and J lost 2 bases. The CDR3 consists of 15 residues. Germline CDR1 reads SGHNT; CDR2 reads YYREEE (reference sequence). CDR3 DNA sequence: TGTGCCAGCAGCTACTGGACAGGAAATCCCTACGAGCAGTACTTC. Translated: CASSYWTGNPYEQYF.

The J gene is TRBJ2-4, the V gene TRBV7-9; D gene uncertain. CDR3 length: 12 amino acids. V dropped 7 bases and J dropped 8 bases, with 12 bases sitting between them. Germline V gene data show CDR1 as SEHNR and CDR2 as FQNEAQ (reference sequence). Here the CDR3 reads CASMPSEDIQYF. The CDR3 DNA reads as TGTGCCAGCATGCCTTCGGAAGACATTCAGTACTTC. The whole variable domain, filled in from reference TRBV7-9 and TRBJ2-4, reads DTGVSQNPRHKITKRGQNVTFRCDPISEHNRLYWYRQTLGQGPEFLTYFQNEAQLEKSRLLSDRFSAERPKGSFSTLEIQRTEQGDSAMYLCASMPSEDIQYFGAGTRLSVL.

This clonotype was found many times. The chain has TRBV7-2 and TRBJ2-7; a weak D match, TRBD2 (6 bases). CDR3 length equals 12 residues. Looked up from germline, CDR1 is SGHTA and CDR2 is FQGNSA. Trimming pared 3 bases from V and 7 bases from J, leaving 10 bases between. CDR3 loop: CASSLGGIEQYF. For the CDR3, the DNA is TGTGCCAGCAGCTTGGGGGGAATTGAGCAGTACTTC. Together with reference TRBV7-2 and TRBJ2-7, the CDR3 gives the full variable domain: GAGVSQSPSNKVTEKGKDVELRCDPISGHTALYWYRQSLGQGLEFLIYFQGNSAPDKSGLPSDRFSAERTGGSVSTLTIQRTQQEDSAVYLCASSLGGIEQYFGPGTRLTVT.

This clonotype was counted at least ten times. CDR3 protein: CAISEAASGRAPYEQYF. The CDR3 DNA follows: TGTGCCATCAGTGAGGCAGCCTCGGGACGGGCCCCGTACGAGCAGTACTTC. This chain joins TRBV10-3 and TRBJ2-7; perhaps D is TRBD1 or TRBD2 (5 bases each). V lost 2 bases and J lost 4, with 21 bases in between. The CDR3 length is 17 residues. Per the germline V gene, CDR1 is ENHRY and CDR2 is SYGVKD.

This clonotype occurred many times. The chain carries TRBV12-3 or TRBV12-4 and TRBJ1-1, with D possibly matching TRBD1 (5 bases). This CDR3 spans 13 amino acids. The V end lost 3 bases, the J end lost 8 bases, and 13 bases lay between the germline ends. The CDR3 loop reads CASSFQANREAFF. Here the CDR3 DNA reads TGTGCCAGCAGTTTTCAGGCGAACAGGGAAGCTTTCTTT.

The sample holds a few counts of this clonotype. The chain employs TRBV10-3 and TRBJ1-2; D gene uncertain. The CDR3 loop spans 15 amino acids. The germline V gene encodes CDR1 ENHRY and CDR2 SYGVKD. V gave up 4 bases and J gave up 0 bases, with 12 bases separating them. CDR3 DNA: TGTGCCATCAGTGGTTCGACGGAAGCTAACTATGGCTACACCTTC. Protein: CAISGSTEANYGYTF.

This clonotype was picked up a small number of times. This sequence joins TRBV19 and TRBJ2-7, with D perhaps given as TRBD1 or TRBD2 (5 bases each). Trimming took off 10 bases at V and 1 base at J, with 14 bases between the two ends. The CDR3 totals 13 residues. Per germline, CDR1 LNHDA and CDR2 SQIVND (reference sequence). The CDR3 protein is CATRGGRSYEQYF. In DNA, the CDR3 is TGTGCCACTCGGGGCGGGCGGTCCTACGAGCAGTACTTC.

In its sample, this clonotype was seen a few times. This chain links TRBV6-1 with TRBJ2-1, with 7 positions matching TRBD2. V was clipped by 7 bases and J by 4 bases; unmatched bases: 7. This CDR3 region has 14 residues. Germline V CDR1 and CDR2: MNHNS, SASEGT. The CDR3 protein is CASITSADYNEQFF. For the CDR3, the DNA is TGTGCCAGCATCACTAGCGCGGATTACAATGAGCAGTTCTTC.

There are many counts of this clonotype. The V call is TRBV10-3, the J call TRBJ2-5, with D tentatively TRBD2 (5 bases). Germline CDR1 reads ENHRY; CDR2 reads SYGVKD. The CDR3 spans 11 residues. V was shortened by 10 bases and J by 7 bases, with 13 bases between the two germline ends. The CDR3 reads CATEGRGTQYF. The CDR3 nucleotides are TGTGCCACCGAGGGTCGTGGGACCCAGTACTTC.

This clonotype was seen more than once but under ten times. V gene TRBV20-1 combines with J gene TRBJ2-7; D is unclear. The V gene lost 0 bases and the J gene lost 3 bases, with 9 bases spanning the gap. Germline values: CDR1 DFQATT, CDR2 SNEGSKA (reference sequence). The CDR3 consists of 13 residues. CDR3 loop: CSAREWTGYEQYF. The CDR3 coding sequence is TGCAGTGCTAGAGAGTGGACGGGCTACGAGCAGTACTTC.

This clonotype was seen only a few times. The chain employs TRBV28 and TRBJ2-5; 7 bases line up with TRBD1. V lost 8 bases to trimming and J lost 2 bases; unmatched junction nucleotides: 8. CDR3 length equals 14 residues. Per germline, CDR1 MDHEN and CDR2 SYDVKM. CDR3 in amino acids: CASYRQGVQETQYF. CDR3 in DNA: TGTGCCAGCTATCGCCAGGGGGTACAAGAGACCCAGTACTTC.

This clonotype has a count of ten or more. This CDR3 is CASSLAGLYQETQYF. CDR3 DNA: TGTGCCAGCAGTCTGGCGGGGCTATACCAAGAGACCCAGTACTTC. The V and J genes are TRBV28 and TRBJ2-5, with TRBD2 as a possible D gene (6 bases). Germline loops: CDR1 MDHEN, CDR2 SYDVKM. There are 15 residues in the CDR3. V was trimmed by 5 bases and J by 0 bases, leaving 13 bases between them.

This chain joins TRBV7-9 and TRBJ1-5; weak D call: TRBD1 (5 bases). Trimming took 1 base from V and 6 from J, leaving 7 bases between them. Germline CDR1 SEHNR, CDR2 FQNEAQ (reference sequence). CDR3 size: 13 residues. The chain's CDR3 is CASSLGGTQPQHF. Here the CDR3 DNA reads TGTGCCAGCAGCTTAGGGGGGACTCAGCCCCAGCATTTT.

This clonotype was detected many times. The chain employs TRBV30 and TRBJ1-4; 10 positions agree with TRBD1. The CDR3 totals 19 residues. The germline V gene has CDR1 GTSNPN and CDR2 SVGIG (reference sequence). Unmatched junction bases numbered 18, after V lost 3 bases and J lost 5 bases. The CDR3 spells CAWSDFRDRGPRGNEKLFF. DNA for the CDR3: TGTGCCTGGAGCGACTTCCGGGACAGGGGTCCAAGAGGAAATGAAAAACTGTTTTTT. The entire variable domain, with the rest obtained from reference TRBV30 and TRBJ1-4, is as follows: SQTIHQWPATLVQPVGSPLSLECTVEGTSNPNLYWYRQAAGRGLQLLFYSVGIGQISSEVPQNLSASRPQDRQFILSSKKLLLSDSGFYLCAWSDFRDRGPRGNEKLFFGSGTQLSVL.

The V and J genes are TRBV18 and TRBJ2-3, with TRBD2 matching 12 bases. Losses at the gene ends were 5 bases for V and 1 base for J; bases not matched to a gene: 4. In germline, CDR1 is KGHSH, CDR2 LQKENI. The CDR3 extends over 16 amino acids. The CDR3 coding sequence is TGTGCCAGCTCAACGAGGACTAGCGGGGGCACAGATACGCAGTATTTT. Translation gives CASSTRTSGGTDTQYF.

V and J are TRBV29-1 and TRBJ1-5; no reliable D call. V lost 7 bases and J 1 base, leaving 11 bases between the germline ends. Per germline, CDR1 SQVTM and CDR2 ANQGSEA. The CDR3 length is 13 residues. The CDR3 DNA is TGCAGCGCCGGGGAGTTCAGCAATCAGCCCCAGCATTTT. Residues: CSAGEFSNQPQHF.